In this sample, the clone carrying this T cell receptor (beta chain) turned up a few times. The antigen remains undetermined. Treatment in this sample: roughly 10-day PBMC culture with coronavirus spike peptide pools or control peptides (ViraFEST assay). Collection of the unexposed donor's CD4+ T cells took place before the COVID-19 pandemic (2011-2018). With the Oncomine TCR Beta short-read assay, DNA from cultured CD4+ T cells was sequenced. Genomic DNA was drawn out of CD4+ T cells grown in culture. One entry per CDR3 protein results from TCRdb running MiXCR on the PCR reads. The table lists roughly 8,100 distinct CDR3 sequences, 40% to 50% of them singletons. The sample comes from a study of vaccination and CD4 T cells after COVID-19. Germline CDR1 and CDR2: SGHTA and FQGNSA. The V gene end was trimmed by 1 base and the J gene end by 3 bases; junction bases not matched to a gene: 13. The CDR3 loop spans 18 amino acids.

The TCR comes from a human donor in good health. Source material: CD4+ T cells from blood, cultured in vitro. J is TRBJ2-5 and V is TRBV7-2, with 8 positions matching TRBD2. CDR3 residues: CASSLEAPGGSLKETQYF. The CDR3 DNA reads TGTGCCAGCAGCTTAGAGGCCCCGGGGGGGTCACTAAAAGAGACCCAGTACTTC.